A selection of T cell receptor beta chains follows, all from one sample in a study of sequential checkpoint blockade in melanoma. The protocol was immunoSEQ multiplex PCR, while the TCRdb copy is restricted to in-frame clones and leaves out a portion. The sample records 30,000 to 40,000 clones, just under 85% being singletons. Sequencing used CD8+ T cells sorted from blood (inferred from file names), obtained from a patient given nivolumab and ipilimumab in sequence. These receptor sequences come from a human donor with melanoma. The CDR3 runs from the conserved cysteine through the conserved F or W. Fields, in order: V gene, D gene, J gene, clone size, CDR3 DNA, CDR3 protein. The D gene is left open where the match is weak. Some rows mark clone size as missing; the rest say once, few, many or name a class of expanded clone.

V gene: TRBV18; D gene: TRBD2; J gene: TRBJ2-7; clone size: .; CDR3 DNA: TGTGCCAGCTCACAGACCGGGACTAGCGGGAGGTTCTACGAGCAGTACTTC; CDR3 protein: CASSQTGTSGRFYEQYF
V gene: TRBV10-3; D gene: TRBD2; J gene: TRBJ2-3; clone size: few; CDR3 DNA: TGTGCCATCAAGGCTAGCGGGAGCACAGATACGCAGTATTTT; CDR3 protein: CAIKASGSTDTQYF
V gene: TRBV28; D gene: .; J gene: TRBJ1-1; clone size: .; CDR3 DNA: TGTGCCAGCAGTTCCCCGGACATGAACACTGAAGCTTTCTTT; CDR3 protein: CASSSPDMNTEAFF
V gene: TRBV7-9; D gene: TRBD2; J gene: TRBJ2-1; clone size: few; CDR3 DNA: TGTGGGTGGGGGACTAGCGGATACAATGAGCAGTTCTTC; CDR3 protein: CGWGTSGYNEQFF
V gene: TRBV11-2; D gene: .; J gene: TRBJ1-1; clone size: .; CDR3 DNA: TGTGCCAGCAGCGCTACCGTTGGGGGGGGAGGGACTGAAGCTTTCTTT; CDR3 protein: CASSATVGGGGTEAFF
V gene: TRBV27; D gene: TRBD1; J gene: TRBJ1-3; clone size: .; CDR3 DNA: TGTGCCAGCAGTCCGACAGGGGGCGGAAACACCATATATTTT; CDR3 protein: CASSPTGGGNTIYF
V gene: TRBV6-5; D gene: .; J gene: TRBJ1-2; clone size: .; CDR3 DNA: TGTGCCAGCACCTCCACAGGGATCTATGGCTACACCTTC; CDR3 protein: CASTSTGIYGYTF
V gene: TRBV6-1; D gene: TRBD1; J gene: TRBJ2-1; clone size: once; CDR3 DNA: TGTGCCAGCAGTGAAGAGGCAGGGGGCGCGGATGAGCAGTTCTTC; CDR3 protein: CASSEEAGGADEQFF
V gene: TRBV4-1; D gene: .; J gene: TRBJ1-4; clone size: few; CDR3 DNA: TGCGCCAGCAGCCAAGATTATCCCGAACCGCGGGAAAAACTGTTTTTT; CDR3 protein: CASSQDYPEPREKLFF
V gene: TRBV7-8; D gene: TRBD1; J gene: TRBJ1-2; clone size: .; CDR3 DNA: TGTGCCACATCCGGGACAGCAGATGGCTACACCTTC; CDR3 protein: CATSGTADGYTF
V gene: TRBV9; D gene: .; J gene: TRBJ2-1; clone size: .; CDR3 DNA: TGTGCCAGCAGCGTAGGAGACAGCCAGGGGCAGTTCTTC; CDR3 protein: CASSVGDSQGQFF
V gene: TRBV4-1; D gene: TRBD1; J gene: TRBJ2-7; clone size: .; CDR3 DNA: TGCGCCAGCAGCCAAGAAACAGGGGATCCCTACGAGCAGTACTTC; CDR3 protein: CASSQETGDPYEQYF
V gene: TRBV5-6; D gene: .; J gene: TRBJ2-7; clone size: .; CDR3 DNA: TGTGCCAGCAGCTTGGTAGGGGATTCGCCCTACGAGCAGTACTTC; CDR3 protein: CASSLVGDSPYEQYF
V gene: TRBV27; D gene: .; J gene: TRBJ2-7; clone size: .; CDR3 DNA: TGTGCCAGCAGTTTGGCGGCGCAGGGACTCTCCTACGAGCAGTACTTC; CDR3 protein: CASSLAAQGLSYEQYF
V gene: TRBV28; D gene: TRBD1; J gene: TRBJ2-2; clone size: .; CDR3 DNA: TGTGCCAGCAGTTTGGACAGGGCGAACACCGGGGAGCTGTTTTTT; CDR3 protein: CASSLDRANTGELFF
V gene: TRBV6-5; D gene: TRBD2; J gene: TRBJ2-3; clone size: .; CDR3 DNA: TGTGCCAGCAGTTGGGGGACTAGCGGGTTCACAGATACGCAGTATTTT; CDR3 protein: CASSWGTSGFTDTQYF
V gene: TRBV27; D gene: .; J gene: TRBJ2-3; clone size: .; CDR3 DNA: TGTGCCAGCAGTTTATTACAGGGTATCATGAAGGATACGCAGTATTTT; CDR3 protein: CASSLLQGIMKDTQYF
V gene: TRBV9; D gene: .; J gene: TRBJ2-5; clone size: few; CDR3 DNA: TGTGCCAGCAGTGCCCCCCAAGTGGGCCCTCAAGAGACCCAGTACTTC; CDR3 protein: CASSAPQVGPQETQYF
V gene: TRBV9; D gene: TRBD2; J gene: TRBJ2-7; clone size: .; CDR3 DNA: TGTGCCAGCAGCGTAGGAACTAGCGGGAGTCCCGAGCAGTACTTC; CDR3 protein: CASSVGTSGSPEQYF
V gene: TRBV5-4; D gene: TRBD2; J gene: TRBJ2-1; clone size: .; CDR3 DNA: TGTGCCAGCAGCCAAGCGGGGGGGGGTCACAATGAGCAGTTCTTC; CDR3 protein: CASSQAGGGHNEQFF
V gene: TRBV27; D gene: .; J gene: TRBJ2-7; clone size: .; CDR3 DNA: TGTGCCAGCAGTCTCGGACTATCCTACGAGCAGTACTTC; CDR3 protein: CASSLGLSYEQYF
V gene: TRBV7-2; D gene: TRBD1; J gene: TRBJ2-1; clone size: .; CDR3 DNA: TGTGCCAGCAGCTTCGGACAGGGGGTCTACAATGAGCAGTTCTTC; CDR3 protein: CASSFGQGVYNEQFF
V gene: TRBV27; D gene: .; J gene: TRBJ2-1; clone size: once; CDR3 DNA: TGTGCCAGCAGTTTACGGAACAGAATGCTGTTCTTC; CDR3 protein: CASSLRNRMLFF
V gene: TRBV19; D gene: .; J gene: TRBJ1-5; clone size: .; CDR3 DNA: TGTGCCAGTAGTATCCCGACAGGAGGTCGTGGCAATCAGCCCCAGCATTTT; CDR3 protein: CASSIPTGGRGNQPQHF
V gene: TRBV20-1; D gene: .; J gene: TRBJ1-2; clone size: .; CDR3 DNA: TGCGGGGTAGACAGAGACTATGGCTACACCTTC; CDR3 protein: CGVDRDYGYTF
V gene: TRBV18; D gene: TRBD1; J gene: TRBJ1-2; clone size: .; CDR3 DNA: TGTGCCAGCTCATTCCCCGAGACAGGGGCCTATGGCTACACCTTC; CDR3 protein: CASSFPETGAYGYTF
V gene: TRBV4-1; D gene: TRBD1; J gene: TRBJ2-2; clone size: .; CDR3 DNA: TGCGCCAGCAGCCAAGTTGGGACAGGGGCGAACACCGGGGAGCTGTTTTTT; CDR3 protein: CASSQVGTGANTGELFF
V gene: TRBV7-9; D gene: TRBD1; J gene: TRBJ2-7; clone size: .; CDR3 DNA: TGTGCCAGCAGCTTAGTTCCGGGACAGGGTTCCTACGAGCAGTACTTC; CDR3 protein: CASSLVPGQGSYEQYF
V gene: TRBV25-1; D gene: TRBD1; J gene: TRBJ1-2; clone size: .; CDR3 DNA: TGTGCCAGCAGGACAGGGGGATATGGCTACACCTTC; CDR3 protein: CASRTGGYGYTF
V gene: TRBV4-1; D gene: TRBD2; J gene: TRBJ2-7; clone size: .; CDR3 DNA: TGCGCCAGCAGCCAAGATCGACTAGCGGGAGGGCCGCAGTACTTC; CDR3 protein: CASSQDRLAGGPQYF
V gene: TRBV5-1; D gene: TRBD2; J gene: TRBJ2-1; clone size: .; CDR3 DNA: TGCGCCAGCAGCTTGGCCATGGGACTAGCGTACAATGAGCAGTTCTTC; CDR3 protein: CASSLAMGLAYNEQFF
V gene: TRBV4-1; D gene: TRBD2; J gene: TRBJ2-5; clone size: .; CDR3 DNA: TGCGCCAGCAGCCCACCATCGGGACTACAAGAGACCCAGTACTTC; CDR3 protein: CASSPPSGLQETQYF
V gene: TRBV6-5; D gene: .; J gene: TRBJ1-2; clone size: .; CDR3 DNA: TGTGCCAGCAGTTACTCGGAGACAGACTTCTATGGCTACACCTTC; CDR3 protein: CASSYSETDFYGYTF
V gene: TRBV5-1; D gene: TRBD1; J gene: TRBJ1-1; clone size: .; CDR3 DNA: TGCGCCAGCAGCTTGGCCAGGGGGAGCACTGAAGCTTTCTTT; CDR3 protein: CASSLARGSTEAFF
V gene: TRBV5-6; D gene: TRBD1; J gene: TRBJ1-1; clone size: .; CDR3 DNA: TGTGCCAGCAGCTTGGGACAGGGGATTGAAGCTTTCTTT; CDR3 protein: CASSLGQGIEAFF
V gene: TRBV5-1; D gene: TRBD1; J gene: TRBJ2-3; clone size: .; CDR3 DNA: TGCGCCAGCAGCTTGTGGGGACAGGGGGTAGATACGCAGTATTTT; CDR3 protein: CASSLWGQGVDTQYF
V gene: TRBV28; D gene: TRBD1; J gene: TRBJ2-7; clone size: .; CDR3 DNA: TGTGCCAGCAGTTTCCCCGGGACAGACTCCTACGAGCAGTACTTC; CDR3 protein: CASSFPGTDSYEQYF
V gene: TRBV10-2; D gene: .; J gene: TRBJ2-7; clone size: .; CDR3 DNA: TGCGCCAGCAGTTCCCGTGGCAGATCCTACGAGCAGTACTTC; CDR3 protein: CASSSRGRSYEQYF
V gene: TRBV6-5; D gene: .; J gene: TRBJ1-5; clone size: .; CDR3 DNA: TGTGCCAACGCTCTACAGGGCTTCCGGGGTCAGCCCCAGCATTTT; CDR3 protein: CANALQGFRGQPQHF
V gene: TRBV27; D gene: TRBD1; J gene: TRBJ2-7; clone size: .; CDR3 DNA: TGTGCCAGCAGTTTCCTTCCCCGGGACAGGGGGCCCAGTATGCGGAACGAGCAGTACTTC; CDR3 protein: CASSFLPRDRGPSMRNEQYF
V gene: TRBV6-4; D gene: .; J gene: TRBJ1-1; clone size: .; CDR3 DNA: TGTGCCAGCAGTGATCAAGCTAACACTGAAGCTTTCTTT; CDR3 protein: CASSDQANTEAFF
V gene: TRBV7-2; D gene: TRBD2; J gene: TRBJ2-5; clone size: .; CDR3 DNA: TGTGCCAGCAGCTTAGGCCCCTCCACCGGGAGGGAAGAGACCCAGTACTTC; CDR3 protein: CASSLGPSTGREETQYF
V gene: TRBV7-9; D gene: TRBD2; J gene: TRBJ2-3; clone size: .; CDR3 DNA: TGTGCCAGCAGCCAAACTAGCGGGAGCGCAGATACGCAGTATTTT; CDR3 protein: CASSQTSGSADTQYF
V gene: TRBV5-1; D gene: .; J gene: TRBJ2-1; clone size: .; CDR3 DNA: TGCGCCAGCAGCTCAGGGGACCGCTCCTACAATGAGCAGTTCTTC; CDR3 protein: CASSSGDRSYNEQFF
V gene: TRBV7-6; D gene: .; J gene: TRBJ2-1; clone size: .; CDR3 DNA: TGTGCCAGCAGCTTCAGGGGTGCGAATGAGCAGTTCTTC; CDR3 protein: CASSFRGANEQFF